Listed here are 20 T cell receptor beta chains from one sample, sequenced in a study of OX40 agonist ivuxolimab in advanced cancers. Assay: immunoSEQ multiplex PCR; the TCRdb copy retains only in-frame clones and omits some. The sample has around 80,000 clones, about nine tenths seen once. This specimen was CD4+ or CD8+ T cells sorted from blood, taken in a trial of the OX40 agonist ivuxolimab. The receptors stem from an adult with an advanced solid tumor such as melanoma, head and neck, liver or kidney cancer.

The chain employs TRBV11-2 and TRBJ2-7, with no clear D. V lost 5 bases to trimming and J lost 6 bases, with 17 bases between them. CDR3 length: 14 amino acids. Germline values: CDR1 SGHAT, CDR2 FQNNGV. The CDR3 coding sequence is TGTGCCAGCAGCCCCCCCCACGTGTTCCCCGAGCAGTACTTC. Its translation is CASSPPHVFPEQYF.

V and J are TRBV7-9 and TRBJ2-3; 11 positions agree with TRBD2. J lost 3 bases, V lost 5 bases, and 7 bases had no gene match. The CDR3 is 16 residues long. Germline V lookup: CDR1 SEHNR, CDR2 FQNEAQ (reference sequence). The CDR3 nucleotides read TGTGCCAGCAGCGGCTTCGGGACTAGCGGAACAGATACGCAGTATTTT. Translation gives CASSGFGTSGTDTQYF.

This chain links TRBV2 with TRBJ2-5; D possibly corresponds to TRBD2 (5 bases). The CDR3 length is 16 residues. The germline V gene has CDR1 SNHLY and CDR2 FYNNEI. V shed 4 bases and J shed 3 bases, with 18 bases lying between them. The CDR3 sequence: CASSGLEVNWEETQYF. The CDR3 coding sequence is TGTGCCAGCAGTGGGTTGGAGGTTAATTGGGAAGAGACCCAGTACTTC.

The chain carries TRBV5-1 and TRBJ2-3; 10 bases align to TRBD2. In germline, CDR1 is SGHRS, CDR2 YFSETQ. The CDR3 spans 18 residues. The V segment lost 4 bases and the J segment 2 bases; nucleotides outside the gene matches: 13. The CDR3 loop reads CASSLTPASGGFTDTQYF. The CDR3 region has the DNA TGCGCCAGCAGCCTAACGCCGGCTAGCGGGGGTTTCACAGATACGCAGTATTTT.

V and J are TRBV5-6 and TRBJ2-1, with D hard to call. Germline CDR1 SGHDT, CDR2 YYEEEE. V was trimmed by 1 base and J by 0 bases, leaving 8 bases between them. The CDR3 consists of 15 residues. CDR3 residues: CASSLTTFSYNEQFF. In DNA, the CDR3 is TGTGCCAGCAGCTTGACTACCTTCTCCTACAATGAGCAGTTCTTC.

V and J are TRBV29-1 and TRBJ2-7; D remains unclear. CDR1 and CDR2 from the germline V gene are SQVTM and ANQGSEA. With 4 bases removed from V and 3 bases from J, the gap between germline ends came to 13 bases. CDR3 size: 13 residues. The CDR3 sequence: CSVVGQAFYEQYF. CDR3 nucleotides: TGCAGCGTTGTGGGCCAGGCGTTCTACGAGCAGTACTTC.

The chain joins TRBV7-9 to TRBJ2-5; 8 bases agree with TRBD2. J lost 5 bases, V lost 5 bases, and 4 bases had no gene match. Germline lookup yields CDR1 SEHNR and CDR2 FQNEAQ (reference sequence). The CDR3 has 13 residues. DNA of the CDR3: TGTGCCAGCAGCCCGGGGGGGCTGGAGACCCAGTACTTC. Amino acid sequence: CASSPGGLETQYF.

The chain is built from TRBV19 and TRBJ1-1; maybe TRBD1 (5 bases). Trimming stripped 7 bases from V and 6 bases from J, with 15 bases between. The CDR3 consists of 13 residues. Germline V lookup: CDR1 LNHDA, CDR2 SQIVND (reference sequence). CDR3: CASIGGWMAEAFF. The CDR3, as DNA: TGTGCCAGTATTGGGGGGTGGATGGCTGAAGCTTTCTTT.

The chain combines TRBV27 with TRBJ2-3; D is perhaps TRBD1 (7 bases). The V gene lost 5 bases and the J gene lost 1 base, with 19 bases spanning the gap. Germline CDR1 reads MNHEY; CDR2 reads SMNVEV (reference sequence). The CDR3 loop spans 17 amino acids. CDR3 protein: CASSLSSGRGGTDTQYF. The CDR3, as DNA: TGTGCCAGCAGTCTTTCGAGTGGCAGGGGGGGCACAGATACGCAGTATTTT.

This chain connects TRBV5-1 to TRBJ2-7; 7 bases line up with TRBD1. Germline lookup yields CDR1 SGHRS and CDR2 YFSETQ. V was clipped by 5 bases and J by 3 bases; unmatched bases: 11. The CDR3 contains 15 residues. For the CDR3, the DNA is TGCGCCAGCAGTTCCGGGACAGCTGAGATCTACGAGCAGTACTTC. This codes for CASSSGTAEIYEQYF. Full variable domain (outside the CDR3, taken from reference TRBV5-1 and TRBJ2-7): KAGVTQTPRYLIKTRGQQVTLSCSPISGHRSVSWYQQTPGQGLQFLFEYFSETQRNKGNFPGRFSGRQFSNSRSEMNVSTLELGDSALYLCASSSGTAEIYEQYFGPGTRLTVT.

The chain couples TRBV5-6 to TRBJ2-7, with D maybe TRBD1 (6 bases). The V end lost 0 bases, the J end lost 4 bases, and 11 bases lay between the germline ends. The germline CDR1 and CDR2 sequences are SGHDT and YYEEEE. The CDR3 is made up of 14 amino acids. The CDR3 DNA follows: TGTGCCAGCAGCTTGGGGGCAGGGGAATACGAGCAGTACTTC. As protein: CASSLGAGEYEQYF.

The V gene is TRBV27, the J gene TRBJ2-7; D is uncertain. Per germline, CDR1 MNHEY and CDR2 SMNVEV (reference sequence). CDR3 length: 15 amino acids. The V end lost 6 bases, the J end lost 1 base, and 16 bases lay between the germline ends. CDR3 in amino acids: CASRPLAGGSYEQYF. CDR3 DNA: TGTGCCAGCAGACCCCTCGCTGGCGGTTCCTACGAGCAGTACTTC.

The chain links TRBV29-1 to TRBJ2-5; the match to TRBD1 covers 9 bases. The germline CDR1 and CDR2 sequences are SQVTM and ANQGSEA. This CDR3 spans 13 amino acids. Germline trimming cut 3 bases from V and 4 bases from J; bases unmatched to any gene: 3. CDR3 loop: CSVDTGGAETQYF. CDR3 nucleotide sequence: TGCAGCGTTGACACAGGGGGCGCAGAGACCCAGTACTTC.

In nucleotides, the CDR3 is TGTGCCAGCAGTTTATACGCGGGGACCGGGGAGACCCAGTACTTC. It yields the protein CASSLYAGTGETQYF. The V and J genes are TRBV27 and TRBJ2-5, with a weak D call TRBD2 (6 bases). CDR3 length: 15 residues. V was trimmed by 1 base and J by 5 bases, leaving 14 bases between them. Looked up from germline, CDR1 is MNHEY and CDR2 is SMNVEV (reference sequence).

The chain uses TRBV28 and TRBJ2-2; 8 bases agree with TRBD1. After removal of 11 bases from V and 1 base from J, the junction contained 6 bases not matched to a gene. The germline V gene encodes CDR1 MDHEN and CDR2 SYDVKM. This CDR3 comprises 14 residues. The CDR3 spells CAGQGFMNTGELFF. CDR3 DNA sequence: TGTGCCGGACAGGGATTTATGAACACCGGGGAGCTGTTTTTT.

The chain has TRBV19 and TRBJ2-3; 8 positions match TRBD1. With V trimmed by 5 bases and J by 1 base, 8 bases remained unmatched. The CDR3 covers 16 residues. Germline V gene sequence: CDR1 LNHDA, CDR2 SQIVND (reference sequence). CDR3 sequence (DNA): TGTGCCAGTAGTCCCATGACAGGGGAGGGCACAGATACGCAGTATTTT. Residues: CASSPMTGEGTDTQYF.

In this sample, this clone turned up once. One junction end disagrees with the germline gene, perhaps due to a read error. The CDR3 loop is CASSHSQGAVYGYTF. The CDR3 coding sequence is TGTGCCAGCAGTCACTCACAGGGGGCGGTCTATGGCTACACCTTC. The chain couples TRBV6-5 to TRBJ1-2; TRBD1 matches 9 bases. Germline CDR1 MNHEY, CDR2 SVGAGI. The CDR3 runs 15 residues.

J is TRBJ2-3 and V is TRBV4-3, with D maybe TRBD2 (7 bases). The CDR3 has 17 amino acids. Looked up from germline, CDR1 is LGHNA and CDR2 is YSLEER. Trimming removed 0 bases at V and 4 bases at J, with 17 bases between. Here the CDR3 reads CASSQDPAGAAADTQYF. Here the CDR3 DNA reads TGCGCCAGCAGCCAAGATCCCGCGGGGGCCGCGGCAGATACGCAGTATTTT.

This clone was picked up one time. V usage is TRBV4-1 and J usage is TRBJ2-5; no definite D call. Trimming removed 3 bases from V and 1 base from J, with 12 bases in between. CDR1 and CDR2 from the germline V gene are MGHRA and YSYEKL. This CDR3 is 15 amino acids long. This CDR3 reads CASSQDPLPQETQYF. CDR3 sequence (DNA): TGCGCCAGCAGCCAGGACCCTTTACCCCAAGAGACCCAGTACTTC.

CDR3 amino acids: CASSQDLAGEQETQYF. CDR3 DNA: TGCGCCAGCAGCCAAGATTTGGCGGGGGAGCAAGAGACCCAGTACTTC. The rearrangement links TRBV4-1 to TRBJ2-5, with 7 bases fitting TRBD2. With 0 bases clipped from V and 2 bases from J, the junction kept 6 bases outside the gene matches. The germline gives CDR1 MGHRA, CDR2 YSYEKL. This CDR3 contains 16 residues.